These 5 T cell receptor beta chains share one sample of origin, sequenced in a study of regulatory T cells in long-lasting Graves disease (dated by TCRdb to the early 2020s). The library was built by means of multiplex PCR. The data were produced on an Illumina HiSeq 4000. iRepertoire HTBI primers and Arm-PCR amplification of CDR3 regions were used to construct TCR beta libraries. TCRdb handled the public reads itself, with Q25 trimming in fastp and clone calling in MiXCR, and kept productive beta chains. Each record represents a unique CDR3 protein, reported with the most common genes and DNA among its rows. The sample has about 470,000 distinct CDR3 sequences on record, about 15% of them singletons. Approximately 16% of the sample is taken by the ten largest. Sample time point, as interpreted from the label and publication: newly diagnosed GD, antithyroid drugs for less than 3 months. RNA was extracted from PBMCs in TRIzol for both TCR sequencing and RNA sequencing.

These sequences were also reported in another study, on T cells in Graves' hyperthyroidism and ophthalmopathy.

Sequenced here: peripheral blood mononuclear cells (PBMCs), sampled at new diagnosis, from a patient treated with antithyroid drugs. Receptor source: a woman between 25 and 40 years old with Graves disease. Donor details come from another sample of the same person, matched by shared clones.

The CDR3 bases are TGTGCCAGCAGTCGACCGAACTCTGGAAACACCATATATTTT. The encoded protein is CASSRPNSGNTIYF. This chain joins TRBV12-3 or TRBV12-4 and TRBJ1-3; D is ambiguous. This CDR3 comprises 14 residues. The V end was cut by 5 bases, the J end by 0 bases, with 8 bases between.

This clonotype was detected many times. The V call is TRBV2, the J call TRBJ2-3; TRBD2 matches 8 bases. CDR1 and CDR2 (germline): SNHLY, FYNNEI. Trimming cost V 3 bases and J 3 bases; bases outside gene matches: 5. The CDR3 totals 15 residues. The CDR3 bases are TGTGCCAGCAGTGAGAGCGGGAGTGAAACAGATACGCAGTATTTT. Translated, it gives CASSESGSETDTQYF.

Many counts were recorded for this clonotype. The chain combines TRBV20-1 with TRBJ2-7; weak D call: TRBD2 (6 bases). This CDR3 contains 13 residues. Germline V CDR1 and CDR2: DFQATT, SNEGSKA (reference sequence). The CDR3 DNA sequence: TGCAGCGCGGGGCCGGGAGAGTCCTACGAGCAGTACTTC. It is translated as CSAGPGESYEQYF.

This clonotype has a count of ten or more. This chain connects TRBV4-1 to TRBJ2-7, with no clear D. This CDR3 is built from 14 residues. Trimming removed 2 bases from V and 5 bases from J, with 13 bases in between. Germline loops: CDR1 MGHRA, CDR2 YSYEKL. In DNA, the CDR3 is TGCGCCAGCAGCCAATCGCCCCGTGGCCACGAGCAGTACTTC. Its protein product is CASSQSPRGHEQYF.

This clonotype was seen more than once but under ten times. The chain carries TRBV9 and TRBJ1-2; D gene ambiguous. The CDR3 is 15 amino acids. Trimming removed 0 bases from V and 5 bases from J, with 14 bases in between. Germline CDR1 and CDR2: SGDLS and YYNGEE. The CDR3 region is CASSVASQTYYGYTF. CDR3 DNA sequence: TGTGCCAGCAGCGTAGCCTCCCAAACTTATTATGGCTACACCTTC.